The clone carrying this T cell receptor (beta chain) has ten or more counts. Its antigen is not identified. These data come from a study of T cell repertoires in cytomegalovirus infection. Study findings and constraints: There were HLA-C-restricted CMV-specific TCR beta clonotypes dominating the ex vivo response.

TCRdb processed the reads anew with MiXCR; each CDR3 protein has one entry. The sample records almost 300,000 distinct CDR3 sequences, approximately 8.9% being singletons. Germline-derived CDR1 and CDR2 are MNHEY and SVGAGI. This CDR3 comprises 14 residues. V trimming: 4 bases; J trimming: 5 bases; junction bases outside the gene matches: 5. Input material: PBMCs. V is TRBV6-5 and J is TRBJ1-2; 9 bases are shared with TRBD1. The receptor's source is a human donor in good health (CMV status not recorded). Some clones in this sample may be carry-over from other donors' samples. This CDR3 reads CASSWDREVYGYTF. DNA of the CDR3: TGTGCCAGCAGTTGGGACAGGGAGGTTTATGGCTACACCTTC.